The 20 T cell receptor beta chains below were found in one sample sequenced in a study of T cell responses to AZD1222 COVID-19 vaccine (dated by TCRdb to about 2021). In light of the paper, this sample's time point label describes: about 28 days (+/-7) after the second vaccine dose. The protocol used for the library was the immunoSEQ multiplex PCR assay. In TCRdb, the immuneACCESS table is reduced to in-frame sequences with V and J assigned. These tables do not hold every clone; where another copy was compared, an unresolved V gene accounts for under half, and the others remain unexplained. This sample holds roughly 54,000 clones; 70% to 90% were observed only once. Of the sample, around 13% is held by the ten largest clones. The sequences come from peripheral blood, collected 28 days after the second AZD1222 dose. Receptors were obtained from an adult who received the AZD1222 COVID-19 vaccine.

The rearrangement uses TRBV2 and TRBJ2-3; weak D call: TRBD2 (6 bases). V was cut by 4 bases and J by 1 base, with 12 bases left in between. There are 15 residues in the CDR3. Germline-derived CDR1 and CDR2 are SNHLY and FYNNEI. CDR3 loop: CASSARSSGTDTQYF. CDR3 DNA sequence: TGTGCCAGCAGTGCACGGTCTAGCGGCACAGATACGCAGTATTTT.

This clone has just a few counts. The CDR3 nucleotides read TGTGCCAGCAGTGTGGGACAGGGCCCCTATGGCTACACCTTC. Translating gives CASSVGQGPYGYTF. The V call is TRBV2, the J call TRBJ1-2; 9 bases match TRBD1. Unmatched junction bases numbered 4, after V lost 4 bases and J lost 4 bases. CDR1 is SNHLY and CDR2 is FYNNEI in the germline V gene. The CDR3 sequence is 14 residues long.

The chain links TRBV2 to TRBJ2-7; a weak D match, TRBD2 (6 bases). CDR3 size: 14 residues. CDR1 SNHLY and CDR2 FYNNEI come from the germline V gene. V lost 4 bases and J lost 2, with 12 bases in between. This chain's CDR3 is CASSGIAEPYEQYF. CDR3 in DNA: TGTGCCAGCAGTGGGATAGCGGAGCCCTACGAGCAGTACTTC.

The chain joins TRBV6-5 to TRBJ2-1, with 9 nucleotides matching TRBD1. The CDR3 is made up of 15 amino acids. J gave up 7 bases and V 6 bases, and 10 bases lay outside the gene matches. Per the germline V gene, CDR1 is MNHEY and CDR2 is SVGAGI. In DNA, the CDR3 is TGTGCCAGCAGCAAACCCGGGACAGGGAATAATGAGCAGTTCTTC. Encoded protein: CASSKPGTGNNEQFF.

The chain links TRBV5-1 to TRBJ1-2; tentatively, D is TRBD1 (6 bases). Germline-derived CDR1 and CDR2 are SGHRS and YFSETQ. This CDR3 is 12 amino acids long. Trimming shortened V by 3 bases and J by 6 bases, and 9 bases separated the two germline ends. The CDR3 loop reads CASSYNRDGYTF. The CDR3 nucleotides read TGCGCCAGCAGCTATAACAGGGATGGCTACACCTTC.

This clone was found once. The V and J genes are TRBV11-2 and TRBJ2-7; the D gene could be TRBD1 or TRBD2 (5 bases each). CDR1 and CDR2 (germline): SGHAT, FQNNGV. V was shortened by 1 base and J by 2 bases, with 9 bases between the two germline ends. This CDR3 is 14 amino acids long. The CDR3: CASSLGGKAYEQYF. In DNA form, the CDR3 reads TGTGCCAGCAGCTTAGGGGGGAAGGCCTACGAGCAGTACTTC.

The chain links TRBV5-4 to TRBJ2-1; D perhaps matches TRBD2 (6 bases). Trimming shortened V by 2 bases and J by 9 bases, and 15 bases separated the two germline ends. This CDR3 spans 14 amino acids. The germline CDR1 and CDR2 sequences are SGHNT and YYREEE (reference sequence). CDR3 nucleotides: TGTGCCAGCAGCTTTAAAACGGGAGCCGGTGAGCAGTTCTTC. It yields the protein CASSFKTGAGEQFF.

V gene TRBV6-8 combines with J gene TRBJ2-7; unclear D gene. Germline assignment: CDR1 MNHGY and CDR2 SAAAGT. The CDR3 runs to 15 residues. The V end lost 4 bases, the J end lost 3 bases, and 16 bases lay between the germline ends. CDR3 nucleotides: TGTGCCAGCAGTTGTACCGCACCCGGATTCTACGAGCAGTACTTC. Translated: CASSCTAPGFYEQYF.

This chain uses TRBV29-1 with TRBJ2-1; TRBD1 agrees at 7 bases. CDR1 is SQVTM and CDR2 is ANQGSEA in the germline V gene. The CDR3 runs 15 residues. The V gene end was trimmed by 6 bases and the J gene end by 0 bases; junction bases not matched to a gene: 8. CDR3 coding DNA: TGCAGCGTGGCAAAGACAGGGAGCTCCTACAATGAGCAGTTCTTC. Translation: CSVAKTGSSYNEQFF.

The V and J genes are TRBV5-4 and TRBJ1-2, with D perhaps TRBD1 (6 bases). V dropped 2 bases and J dropped 8 bases, with 22 bases sitting between them. The CDR3 is 16 residues long. CDR1 and CDR2 (germline): SGHNT, YYREEE (reference sequence). The CDR3 spells CASSFDGGRGSLGYTF. The CDR3 region has the DNA TGTGCCAGCAGCTTCGACGGGGGGCGCGGTTCGTTGGGCTACACCTTC. Full variable domain (rest looked up from reference TRBV5-4 and TRBJ1-2): ETGVTQSPTHLIKTRGQQVTLRCSSQSGHNTVSWYQQALGQGPQFIFQYYREEENGRGNFPPRFSGLQFPNYSSELNVNALELDDSALYLCASSFDGGRGSLGYTFGSGTRLTVV.

The rearrangement links TRBV27 to TRBJ1-6, with D perhaps matching TRBD1 (5 bases). Between the trimmed V and J ends, which lost 2 bases and 4 bases, there was a span of 21 bases. CDR1 MNHEY and CDR2 SMNVEV come from the germline V gene (reference sequence). This CDR3 comprises 19 residues. The CDR3 nucleotides are TGTGCCAGCAGTTTAGGTGTAGACCGTCAGGGAATATATAATTCACCCCTCCACTTT. Protein: CASSLGVDRQGIYNSPLHF.

The chain has TRBV5-4 and TRBJ1-2; D is possibly TRBD1 (5 bases). Germline V CDR1 and CDR2: SGHNT, YYREEE (reference sequence). Trimming shortened V by 3 bases and J by 4 bases, and 16 bases separated the two germline ends. CDR3 length equals 15 residues. This chain's CDR3 is CASSYDSLEGYGYTF. The DNA of the CDR3 is TGTGCCAGCAGCTACGACAGTCTCGAGGGCTATGGCTACACCTTC.

CDR3 bases: TGTGCCAGCAGCGAGGGACAGCAGAGCTCCTACGAGCAGTACTTC. Amino acid sequence: CASSEGQQSSYEQYF. The chain joins TRBV9 to TRBJ2-7, with TRBD1 matching over 7 bases. CDR1 is SGDLS and CDR2 is YYNGEE in the germline V gene. The CDR3 is made up of 15 amino acids. Germline trimming cut 3 bases from V and 0 bases from J; bases unmatched to any gene: 6.

The chain links TRBV19 to TRBJ1-5, with D possibly TRBD1 on 6 matching bases. The V end lost 1 base, the J end lost 4 bases, and 17 bases lay between the germline ends. CDR1 and CDR2 (germline): LNHDA, SQIVND (reference sequence). CDR3 length equals 17 residues. For the CDR3, the DNA is TGTGCCAGTAGTATAGGCGGAGGGGGGACTGAAAATCAGCCCCAGCATTTT. Its protein is CASSIGGGGTENQPQHF.

By sample fraction, this clone is medium-sized. This chain links TRBV19 with TRBJ2-2; 11 positions agree with TRBD2. Germline CDR1 LNHDA, CDR2 SQIVND (reference sequence). The trim removed 5 bases at V and 4 bases at J, leaving 6 bases unmatched. The CDR3 totals 16 residues. The CDR3 region is CASSVTSGGATGELFF. As DNA, the CDR3 is TGTGCCAGTAGTGTTACTAGCGGGGGAGCCACCGGGGAGCTGTTTTTT.

This chain joins TRBV5-6 and TRBJ2-7; 8 nucleotides line up with TRBD2. Germline trimming cut 4 bases from V and 5 bases from J; bases unmatched to any gene: 11. There are 15 residues in the CDR3. Germline lookup yields CDR1 SGHDT and CDR2 YYEEEE. This CDR3 is CASSIRLATLNEQYF. The CDR3 nucleotides are TGTGCCAGCAGCATTCGACTAGCGACCTTAAACGAGCAGTACTTC.

The chain links TRBV7-9 to TRBJ2-1, with 7 bases matching TRBD2. The CDR3 is 12 residues long. The V gene end was trimmed by 7 bases and the J gene end by 7 bases; junction bases not matched to a gene: 4. Germline values: CDR1 SEHNR, CDR2 FQNEAQ (reference sequence). In DNA, the CDR3 is TGTGCCAGCAACAGCGGGACGAATGAGCAGTTCTTC. This gives the protein CASNSGTNEQFF.

The rearrangement uses TRBV4-1 and TRBJ2-7; 8 bases match TRBD1. From germline, CDR1 is MGHRA and CDR2 YSYEKL. This CDR3 contains 15 residues. Germline trimming cut 4 bases from V and 1 base from J; bases unmatched to any gene: 6. CDR3 sequence reads: CASSPAGGASYEQYF. The CDR3 DNA sequence: TGCGCCAGCAGCCCGGCAGGGGGCGCGTCCTACGAGCAGTACTTC.

This CDR3 reads CASSSGQGIGGYTF. In nucleotides, the CDR3 is TGCGCCAGCAGCTCGGGACAGGGGATCGGAGGCTACACCTTC. The V and J genes are TRBV5-1 and TRBJ1-2; 10 bases map to TRBD1. Trimming cost V 3 bases and J 8 bases; bases outside gene matches: 7. CDR3 length: 14 residues. Per the germline V gene, CDR1 is SGHRS and CDR2 is YFSETQ.

By share, this clone counts as large (0.1 to 1%). V gene TRBV4-1 combines with J gene TRBJ2-1; D is ambiguous. Per the germline V gene, CDR1 is MGHRA and CDR2 is YSYEKL. Trimming left V 1 base short and J 10 bases short, with 20 bases between. The CDR3 has 16 residues. The CDR3 nucleotides read TGCGCCAGCAGCCAAGTAACTTCAGGATGGGCCTTCGAGCAGTTCTTC. Translated, it gives CASSQVTSGWAFEQFF.